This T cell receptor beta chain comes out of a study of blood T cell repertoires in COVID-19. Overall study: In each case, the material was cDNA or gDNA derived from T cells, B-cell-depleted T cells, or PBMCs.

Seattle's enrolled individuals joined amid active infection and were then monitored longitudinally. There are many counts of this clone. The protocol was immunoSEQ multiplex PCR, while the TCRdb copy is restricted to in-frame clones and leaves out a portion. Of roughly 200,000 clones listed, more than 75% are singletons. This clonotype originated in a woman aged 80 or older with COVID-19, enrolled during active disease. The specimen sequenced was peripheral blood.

CDR3 in DNA: TGTGCCAGCATCTCGGGACACTCCAATCAGCCCCAGCATTTT. Its protein is CASISGHSNQPQHF. The genes are TRBV28 and TRBJ1-5; tentatively, D is TRBD1 (6 bases). Trimming took 7 bases from V and 3 from J, leaving 13 bases between them. CDR1 is MDHEN and CDR2 is SYDVKM in the germline V gene. This CDR3 contains 14 residues.